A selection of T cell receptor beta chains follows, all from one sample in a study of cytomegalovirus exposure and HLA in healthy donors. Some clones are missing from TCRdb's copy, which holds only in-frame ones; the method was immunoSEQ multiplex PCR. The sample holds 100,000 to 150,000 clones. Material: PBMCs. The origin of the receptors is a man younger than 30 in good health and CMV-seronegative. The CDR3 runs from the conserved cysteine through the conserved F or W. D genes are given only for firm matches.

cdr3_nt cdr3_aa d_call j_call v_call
TGTGCCACCAGCAGAGATAAGGGACTAGCGGCCTCCTACAATGAGCAGTTCTTC CATSRDKGLAASYNEQFF TRBD2 TRBJ2-1 TRBV15
TGCAGCGTTGTCGCGGGAGTGGACTACGAGCAGTACTTC CSVVAGVDYEQYF TRBD2 TRBJ2-7 TRBV29-1
TGTGCCAGCAGCGTTTCCGGGACAGGGTCCGAGCCCCAGCATTTT CASSVSGTGSEPQHF TRBD1 TRBJ1-5 TRBV9
TGTGCCAGCCTGAACCCTTCGAGAAAACCCTATGGCTACACCTTC CASLNPSRKPYGYTF - TRBJ1-2 TRBV6-1
TGCGCCAGCAGCTTGGTGGGGGGGCGTAACTATGGCTACACCTTC CASSLVGGRNYGYTF - TRBJ1-2 TRBV5-1
TGTGCCAGTAGTATTACAGCTGTCTACGAGCAGTACTTC CASSITAVYEQYF - TRBJ2-7 TRBV19
TGTGCCAGCGGGCTAGCGGGAGAAGAGCAGTACTTC CASGLAGEEQYF TRBD2 TRBJ2-7 TRBV27
TGTGCCAGCAGCGTAGGAAAGCTCCGGGACAATGAGCAGTTCTTC CASSVGKLRDNEQFF - TRBJ2-1 TRBV9
TGTGCCAGCAGCCAAGACCATAGCGGGAGCCGCGCCTACGAGCAGTACTTC CASSQDHSGSRAYEQYF TRBD2 TRBJ2-7 TRBV4-2
TGTGCCAGCAGCGTAGTCCCAGGGGTGAGCACTGAAGCTTTCTTT CASSVVPGVSTEAFF - TRBJ1-1 TRBV9
TGCGCCAGCAGCTTGGTGGGGGGTGATTTTGCAGATACGCAGTATTTT CASSLVGGDFADTQYF - TRBJ2-3 TRBV5-1
TGTGCCAGTAGTCCCGTCCGTGGACAGAGAAACACTGAAGCTTTCTTT CASSPVRGQRNTEAFF - TRBJ1-1 TRBV19
TGTGCCAGCAGTGAACTTGACCCAAAGTTGGAGGGCTACACCTTC CASSELDPKLEGYTF - TRBJ1-2 TRBV2
TGTGCCTGGAGTGTACCAGAGGGCACCCAGTACTTC CAWSVPEGTQYF - TRBJ2-7 TRBV30
TGCGCCAGCAGTGGCGCCGGACAGCCCTACGAGCAGTACTTC CASSGAGQPYEQYF - TRBJ2-7 TRBV10-1
TGCGCCAGCAGTGTCTCCGGGACAGGGGGCAATCAGCCCCAGCATTTT CASSVSGTGGNQPQHF TRBD1 TRBJ1-5 TRBV10-2
TGTGCCAGCAGTCCCGGACTAGCGGGCGGAGATACGCAGTATTTT CASSPGLAGGDTQYF TRBD2 TRBJ2-3 TRBV28
TGTGCCAGCAGCTTGGGGCTGGGGGGGAACTATGGCTACACCTTC CASSLGLGGNYGYTF - TRBJ1-2 TRBV5-4
TGTGCCAGCAGTTACTCCCCGGGAGATTGGGGGTATGGCTACACCTTC CASSYSPGDWGYGYTF - TRBJ1-2 TRBV6-5
TGTGCCAGCAGTGAAATTGGGCCCCGAAAGATAAGAAACACCGGGGAGCTGTTTTTT CASSEIGPRKIRNTGELFF - TRBJ2-2 TRBV2
TGTGCCAGTAGTGCGGGACAGGTGAACTATGGCTACACCTTC CASSAGQVNYGYTF TRBD1 TRBJ1-2 TRBV19
TGTGCCAGCAGCCCCAACAAGGGAACAGGGATCCCCGAGCAGTACTTC CASSPNKGTGIPEQYF - TRBJ2-7 TRBV5-6
TGTGCCAGCAGCAAGGGACAATATAGCAATCAGCCCCAGCATTTT CASSKGQYSNQPQHF - TRBJ1-5 TRBV21-1
TGTGCCTGGAGTGTATTTGCGGGGGAGCAGTTCTTC CAWSVFAGEQFF - TRBJ2-1 TRBV30
TGTGCCAGCAGTGAAGCAGCCAGGGCTGTTGAGCAGTTCTTC CASSEAARAVEQFF - TRBJ2-1 TRBV6-1
TGTGCCAGCAGTGGGCTTAAGGGGGAGAATGGCTACACCTTC CASSGLKGENGYTF - TRBJ1-2 TRBV6-1
TGTGCCAGCAGCTGGCAGGGCAATGACGAGCAGTACTTC CASSWQGNDEQYF - TRBJ2-7 TRBV27
TGCGCCAGCAGCCTACGGACAGGAAACACAGATACGCAGTATTTT CASSLRTGNTDTQYF TRBD1 TRBJ2-3 TRBV5-1
TGTGCCACCAGCCGGAGGGGAGATGGAAACACCATATATTTT CATSRRGDGNTIYF - TRBJ1-3 TRBV15
TGTGCCAGCAGCCAAGATGGGTCTAGCGGGGGGGGACAAGAGACCCAGTACTTC CASSQDGSSGGGQETQYF TRBD2 TRBJ2-5 TRBV4-2
TGTGCCAGCAGTGAAGGACTGGGGGGACTGGGCTACGAGCAGTACTTC CASSEGLGGLGYEQYF - TRBJ2-7 TRBV6-1
TGTGCCAGCCGGGCGGGGAGGGGTGGTGAGCAGTTCTTC CASRAGRGGEQFF TRBD2 TRBJ2-1 TRBV6-5
TGTGCCAGCAGTTTATCGGCGTGGGCGGGAGAGACCCAGTACTTC CASSLSAWAGETQYF - TRBJ2-5 TRBV27
TGTGCCAGCAGCGTACAGGGGCTTGATCAGCCCCAGCATTTT CASSVQGLDQPQHF TRBD1 TRBJ1-5 TRBV2
TGTGCCAGCAGCTTAGGTCGGAGCAATCAGCCCCAGCATTTT CASSLGRSNQPQHF - TRBJ1-5 TRBV13
TGTGCCAGCAGCTTGACAGGGGCCGAAGCTTTCTTT CASSLTGAEAFF TRBD1 TRBJ1-1 TRBV7-8
TGTGCCAGCAGCTTGGAACTCAGGGGAAGAGCTTTCTTT CASSLELRGRAFF - TRBJ1-1 TRBV11-2